The 5 T cell receptor beta chains below come from one sample, sequenced in a study of cytomegalovirus exposure and HLA in healthy donors. The PCR employed 60 Vbeta primers together with 13 Jbeta primers. Generated by immunoSEQ multiplex PCR, the TCRdb table keeps only in-frame clones and is missing some. This repertoire shows 140,000 to 150,000 clones, around three quarters found once; its top ten account for 2% to 2.5%. Sequencing input: PBMCs. Receptor source: a woman younger than 30 in good health and CMV-seropositive.

This clone was detected only a few times. The chain links TRBV15 to TRBJ2-6; 7 bases are a match to TRBD1. V dropped 1 base and J dropped 0; count of bases not matched to a gene: 9. Germline V gene sequence: CDR1 LNHNV, CDR2 YYDKDF (reference sequence). The CDR3 extends over 19 amino acids. CDR3 in amino acids: CATSRVTEGQSSGANVLTF. CDR3 DNA sequence: TGTGCCACCAGCAGAGTTACCGAGGGACAGAGCTCTGGGGCCAACGTCCTGACTTTC.

This rearrangement joins TRBV11-2 to TRBJ2-5; 11 nucleotides line up with TRBD2. There are 16 residues in the CDR3. CDR1 is SGHAT, CDR2 FQNNGV, per germline. The V segment lost 5 bases and the J segment 2 bases; nucleotides outside the gene matches: 7. For the CDR3, the DNA is TGTGCCAGCAGCACACGGACTAGCGGGTCTCAAGAGACCCAGTACTTC. Translation: CASSTRTSGSQETQYF.

The chain employs TRBV4-2 and TRBJ1-6; maybe TRBD1 (6 bases). CDR3 length: 17 amino acids. Trimming cost V 1 base and J 4 bases, with 14 bases left between them. The V gene's germline CDR1 is LGHNA and CDR2 YNFKEQ. CDR3 in DNA: TGTGCCAGCAGCCAAGGCCACCGGGACACATATAATTCACCCCTCCACTTT. Translation: CASSQGHRDTYNSPLHF.

This clone was seen once. The chain employs TRBV4-1 and TRBJ1-2, with 7 positions matching TRBD1. V shed 4 bases and J 2 bases; nucleotides not matched to a gene: 16. Per germline, CDR1 MGHRA and CDR2 YSYEKL. The CDR3 covers 18 residues. The CDR3 is CASSPLGGRAQRNYGYTF. The CDR3 coding sequence is TGCGCCAGCAGCCCCCTAGGGGGCAGGGCGCAGAGGAACTATGGCTACACCTTC.

Concerning this clone: Other DNA sequences within the sample encode an identical CDR3. This chain joins TRBV6-5 and TRBJ2-1; D possibly corresponds to TRBD2 (6 bases). This CDR3 is 16 amino acids long. Germline CDR1 and CDR2: MNHEY and SVGAGI. V dropped 2 bases and J dropped 7 bases, with 18 bases sitting between them. CDR3 residues: CASSYLGGELGNEQFF. In DNA form, the CDR3 reads TGTGCCAGCAGTTACCTGGGGGGAGAGCTCGGGAATGAGCAGTTCTTC.